This T cell receptor (beta chain) was sequenced in a study of shared clonotypes between healthy human individuals. Clones were sequenced by immunoSEQ multiplex PCR, and TCRdb holds only the in-frame ones, with some missing. The repertoire holds approximately 640,000 clones, with 55% to 75% as singletons. J lost 3 bases, V lost 5 bases, and 6 bases had no gene match. CDR3 size: 15 residues. In germline, CDR1 is SGHAT, CDR2 FQNNGV. This sequence was found in a woman in her twenties or thirties in good health. The chain uses TRBV11-2 and TRBJ1-5; 8 nucleotides agree with TRBD1. Sample: memory CD4+ T cells sorted from blood. Stated subset: CD45RA-negative fraction. CDR3 DNA sequence: TGTGCCAGCAGCGCGACAGGGGTGATCAATCAGCCCCAGCATTTT. It translates to CASSATGVINQPQHF.